One TCR beta chain is described in this entry. Its target is not known. CDR1 is DFQATT, CDR2 SNEGSKA, per germline (reference sequence). CDR3 length: 14 amino acids. The V and J ends lost 3 bases and 0 bases respectively, with 9 bases between them. Sequencing of TCR beta was performed on blood CD8+ and CD4+ T cells. This record belongs to a study of CD8 T cells in Susac syndrome. Reverse transcription of roughly 0.5 to 1 ug RNA was carried out with random hexamers. One entry per CDR3 protein results from TCRdb running MiXCR on the immunoSEQ multiplex PCR reads. The repertoire consists of about 250,000 distinct CDR3 sequences, with approximately 92% occurring once and the leading ten covering 0.065% to 0.08%. The study, taken as a whole, reports: The study recognized that its TCR sequencing and HLA analysis covered a relatively small number of individuals.

This sequence joins TRBV20-1 and TRBJ1-3; no reliable D call. The origin of this receptor is a human donor with multiple sclerosis. Sequenced material: CD4+ T cells from PBMCs. The CDR3 spells CSASPGGSGNTIYF. CDR3 bases: TGCAGTGCTAGCCCAGGCGGCTCTGGAAACACCATATATTTT.